The TCR beta chain under discussion was sequenced for a study of shared clonotypes between healthy human individuals. Study in general: Used for every donor were three CD4 naive, three CD4 memory, two CD8 naive and one CD8 memory plate.

This CDR3 contains 15 residues. CDR1 is MNHEY and CDR2 is SVGAGI in the germline V gene. V was trimmed by 0 bases and J by 2 bases, leaving 8 bases between them. In its sample, this clone was seen once. The target antigen is unknown. Other DNA sequences within the sample encode an identical CDR3. Study-level results: It was observed that 5% to 6.5% of naive CD4 clonotypes were shared across several donors.

Healthy HIV-negative adults with no recent acute infections or vaccinations were recruited as donors. Original processing notes: As immunoSEQ supplied junction-only sequences (without quality scores), filtering differed. Sequenced by immunoSEQ multiplex PCR; TCRdb stores in-frame clones only, minus some. From that table come the V and J calls and clone size; the DNA was used to work out D and trimming. The sample yields some 500,000 clones, approximately 95% seen once. The chain is built from TRBV6-5 and TRBJ1-5, with TRBD1 as a possible D gene (6 bases). The sequencing sample was made of naive CD4+ T cells sorted from blood. Subset noted: CD45RA+ positively selected. This TCR came from a woman aged 25 to 39 in good health. The CDR3 DNA follows: TGTGCCAGCAGTTACTCGGGGGCCGGCAATCAGCCCCAGCATTTT. Translated, it gives CASSYSGAGNQPQHF.